This T cell receptor beta chain was documented in a study of control samples from healthy donors and cancer patients. This CDR3 region has 16 residues. Germline trimming cut 0 bases from V and 0 bases from J; bases unmatched to any gene: 4. Germline assignment: CDR1 MNHEY and CDR2 SVGEGT. The protocol was immunoSEQ multiplex PCR, while the TCRdb copy is restricted to in-frame clones and leaves out a portion. Here the sample spans fewer than 95,000 clones, about 86% being singletons. Sequences were obtained from blood. The sequence came from a woman aged 50 to 65 in good health. The rearrangement uses TRBV6-2 or TRBV6-3 and TRBJ1-1, with 7 nucleotides matching TRBD1. The CDR3 is CASSYSTGRMNTEAFF. CDR3 DNA: TGTGCCAGCAGTTACTCGACAGGGCGGATGAACACTGAAGCTTTCTTT.